The 24 T cell receptor beta chains given below trace back to one sample, sequenced in a study of identical twins. From the 5' RACE reads, TCRdb called clonotypes with MiXCR, one entry per CDR3 protein. The data show roughly 240,000 distinct CDR3 sequences, approximately 7.3% seen once. These data also formed part of another study, on yellow fever vaccine responses in identical twins.

The sample taken for sequencing was CD8+ T cells sorted from blood. The origin of the receptors is a woman under 30 in good health.

This clonotype was detected a few times. The gene calls are TRBV10-3 and TRBJ1-6; 8 bases map to TRBD1. Germline V gene sequence: CDR1 ENHRY, CDR2 SYGVKD. CDR3 length: 15 amino acids. The V segment lost 4 bases and the J segment 5 bases; nucleotides outside the gene matches: 4. CDR3: CAISVDRGNNSPLHF. The CDR3 coding sequence is TGTGCCATCAGTGTCGACAGGGGAAATAATTCACCCCTCCACTTT.

The J gene is TRBJ2-7, the V gene TRBV5-6; tentative D call: TRBD2 (5 bases). Germline CDR1 SGHDT, CDR2 YYEEEE. The CDR3 is 13 residues long. The ends were cut back, 0 bases at V and 2 bases at J, with 6 bases in the middle. The CDR3 bases are TGTGCCAGCAGCTTGGCGGGGACCTACGAGCAGTACGTC. It codes for CASSLAGTYEQYV.

The sample holds many counts of this clonotype. The V and J genes are TRBV29-1 and TRBJ2-1, with D possibly matching TRBD2 (7 bases). CDR1 is SQVTM, CDR2 ANQGSEA, per germline. CDR3 length equals 13 residues. Trimming removed 7 bases at V and 8 bases at J, with 18 bases between. The DNA for the CDR3 is TGCAGCGCACCCTACGGGGGGCCGCATGAGCAGTTCTTC. Translating it yields CSAPYGGPHEQFF.

A few counts support this clonotype. This chain joins TRBV29-1 and TRBJ1-5, with 9 positions matching TRBD1. Germline V gene sequence: CDR1 SQVTM, CDR2 ANQGSEA. J was trimmed by 0 bases and V by 7 bases; bases with no gene match: 4. The CDR3 runs to 14 residues. CDR3 coding DNA: TGCAGCGCCAGGACAGGGGATAGCAATCAGCCCCAGCATTTT. This gives the protein CSARTGDSNQPQHF. The variable domain in full, completed from reference TRBV29-1 and TRBJ1-5, reads SAVISQKPSRDICQRGTSLTIQCQVDSQVTMMFWYRQQPGQSLTLIATANQGSEATYESGFVIDKFPISRPNLTFSTLTVSNMSPEDSSIYLCSARTGDSNQPQHFGDGTRLSIL.

This clonotype was picked up one time. The chain joins TRBV27 to TRBJ1-6, with a tentative D call TRBD1 (6 bases). V was shortened by 4 bases and J by 7 bases, with 14 bases between the two germline ends. Germline V gene sequence: CDR1 MNHEY, CDR2 SMNVEV (reference sequence). This CDR3 has 15 amino acids. The CDR3 coding sequence is TGTGCCAGCAGTTCGACAGGCTTGGGGAATTCACCCCTCCACTTT. This codes for CASSSTGLGNSPLHF.

This clonotype was picked up a small number of times. The chain joins TRBV5-1 to TRBJ2-1; 13 bases line up with TRBD2. Looked up from germline, CDR1 is SGHRS and CDR2 is YFSETQ. The CDR3 loop spans 18 amino acids. Trimming took 5 bases from V and 4 from J; bases not matched to a gene: 12. The CDR3 here is CASSRTSGRGGGYNEQFF. In nucleotides, the CDR3 is TGCGCCAGCAGTCGGACTAGCGGGAGAGGCGGGGGTTACAATGAGCAGTTCTTC.

This clonotype was seen at least ten times. CDR3 DNA: TGTGCCAGCAGCCAGATGCTGGGGGCGGGAGTTCCCTACAATGAGCAGTTCTTC. This translates into CASSQMLGAGVPYNEQFF. V and J are TRBV3-1 and TRBJ2-1, with D maybe TRBD2 (7 bases). With 3 bases removed from V and 2 bases from J, the gap between germline ends came to 20 bases. Per the germline V gene, CDR1 is LGHDT and CDR2 is YNNKEL (reference sequence). There are 18 residues in the CDR3.

At least ten counts were recorded for this clonotype. The V and J genes are TRBV20-1 and TRBJ2-2, with 12 bases fitting TRBD2. This CDR3 spans 14 amino acids. After removal of 5 bases from V and 4 bases from J, the junction contained 2 bases not matched to a gene. Per germline, CDR1 DFQATT and CDR2 SNEGSKA (reference sequence). The DNA for the CDR3 is TGCAGTGCTTCGGGACTAGCGGGCACCGGGGAGCTGTTTTTT. Protein sequence: CSASGLAGTGELFF.

This clonotype occurred many times. The V call is TRBV12-3 or TRBV12-4, the J call TRBJ2-2; D tentatively fits TRBD1 or TRBD2 (6 bases each). CDR3 length: 16 amino acids. The ends were cut back, 3 bases at V and 3 bases at J, with 14 bases in the middle. This CDR3 is CASSFGRGGYTGELFF. The DNA of the CDR3 is TGTGCCAGCAGTTTCGGTAGAGGGGGGTACACCGGGGAGCTGTTTTTT.

At least ten counts were recorded for this clonotype. The chain recombines TRBV4-1 with TRBJ2-3; D remains unclear. Looked up from germline, CDR1 is MGHRA and CDR2 is YSYEKL. The CDR3 runs 15 residues. V was shortened by 4 bases and J by 4 bases, with 15 bases between the two germline ends. CDR3 in DNA: TGCGCCAGCAGCCCGACCCGTGGCCTCGCAGATACGCAGTATTTT. Translated: CASSPTRGLADTQYF.

This clonotype turned up a few times. The chain recombines TRBV18 with TRBJ1-5, with a possible D match to TRBD1 (6 bases). The germline V and J ends were trimmed by 3 bases and 6 bases, with 12 bases remaining between them. Germline V gives CDR1 KGHSH, CDR2 LQKENI. This CDR3 spans 14 amino acids. As DNA, the CDR3 is TGTGCCAGCTCACCGGGGGGGCGGATTCAGCCCCAGCATTTT. It codes for CASSPGGRIQPQHF.

In this sample, this clonotype turned up many times. The CDR3 spells CASSHFSDNEQFF. The CDR3, as DNA: TGTGCCAGCAGCCACTTTAGTGACAATGAGCAGTTCTTC. The genes are TRBV7-6 and TRBJ2-1; no clear D. Looked up from germline, CDR1 is SGHVS and CDR2 is FNYEAQ. CDR3 length: 13 amino acids. V gave up 5 bases and J gave up 5 bases, with 10 bases separating them.

This clonotype was seen more than once but under ten times. The chain combines TRBV4-1 with TRBJ2-4; possibly TRBD1 or TRBD2 for D (5 bases each). Trimming left V 3 bases short and J 8 bases short, with 14 bases between. The CDR3 contains 14 residues. Germline CDR1 MGHRA, CDR2 YSYEKL. The DNA for the CDR3 is TGCGCCAGCAGCCACTCTCGAGGGGTAGACATTCAGTACTTC. Its protein is CASSHSRGVDIQYF.

The chain links TRBV7-9 to TRBJ2-5; 12 bases fit TRBD2. This CDR3 region has 17 residues. Germline CDR1 and CDR2: SEHNR and FQNEAQ (reference sequence). J lost 0 bases, V lost 6 bases, and 8 bases had no gene match. Written as DNA, the CDR3 is TGTGCCAGCAGTTGGACTAGCGGGACTAAGTACCAAGAGACCCAGTACTTC. Translation: CASSWTSGTKYQETQYF.

This clonotype was recorded at least ten times. The chain has TRBV2 and TRBJ2-5; 7 bases are a match to TRBD2. Looked up from germline, CDR1 is SNHLY and CDR2 is FYNNEI. The junction had 6 bases not matched to a gene; V was cut back by 3 bases and J by 5 bases. The CDR3 spans 14 residues. CDR3 bases: TGTGCCAGCAGTGAGACGGGAGGAGCGGAGACCCAGTACTTC. It is translated as CASSETGGAETQYF.

J is TRBJ1-1 and V is TRBV4-1, with D perhaps matching TRBD1 (5 bases). The CDR3 is made up of 15 amino acids. Germline CDR1 MGHRA, CDR2 YSYEKL. Trimming took 4 bases from V and 4 from J, leaving 16 bases between them. The CDR3 DNA reads TGCGCCAGCAGCCCCAGAGCCAGGGCCGTCACTGAAGCTTTCTTT. Translating gives CASSPRARAVTEAFF.

This clonotype was seen more than once but under ten times. The genes are TRBV28 and TRBJ2-3, with 10 bases matching TRBD2. CDR1 MDHEN and CDR2 SYDVKM come from the germline V gene. This CDR3 has 16 amino acids. Losses at the gene ends were 5 bases for V and 2 bases for J; bases not matched to a gene: 7. CDR3 sequence reads: CASSPLAGADTDTQYF. DNA for the CDR3: TGTGCCAGCAGTCCCCTAGCGGGGGCCGACACAGATACGCAGTATTTT. The whole variable domain, filled in from reference TRBV28 and TRBJ2-3, reads DVKVTQSSRYLVKRTGEKVFLECVQDMDHENMFWYRQDPGLGLRLIYFSYDVKMKEKGDIPEGYSVSREKKERFSLILESASTNQTSMYLCASSPLAGADTDTQYFGPGTRLTVL.

This clonotype came up many times. This chain connects TRBV7-9 to TRBJ2-1; the D is unclear. V shed 1 base and J shed 2 bases, with 6 bases lying between them. Germline V gene sequence: CDR1 SEHNR, CDR2 FQNEAQ (reference sequence). The CDR3 length is 14 residues. The CDR3 reads CASSLDVPYNEQFF. CDR3 nucleotide sequence: TGTGCCAGCAGCTTAGATGTCCCCTACAATGAGCAGTTCTTC.

Many counts were recorded for this clonotype. The rearrangement joins TRBV3-1 to TRBJ2-1, with D tentatively TRBD2 (6 bases). Germline lookup yields CDR1 LGHDT and CDR2 YNNKEL (reference sequence). V was trimmed by 0 bases and J by 2 bases, leaving 11 bases between them. CDR3 length equals 16 residues. The chain's CDR3 is CASSQDWGEPYNEQFF. The CDR3 nucleotides read TGTGCCAGCAGCCAAGATTGGGGGGAGCCCTACAATGAGCAGTTCTTC.

Ten or more counts support this clonotype. The CDR3 coding sequence is TGTGCCAGCAGACCCGGGACAGGTCATTCACCCCTCCACTTT. This codes for CASRPGTGHSPLHF. The chain uses TRBV12-3 or TRBV12-4 and TRBJ1-6, with TRBD1 identical over 8 bases. The CDR3 has 14 amino acids. V lost 6 bases to trimming and J lost 8 bases; unmatched junction nucleotides: 6.

This clonotype was seen at least ten times. This chain connects TRBV7-9 to TRBJ2-2, with D unclear. V lost 1 base and J 6 bases, leaving 6 bases between the germline ends. Germline assignment: CDR1 SEHNR and CDR2 FQNEAQ (reference sequence). The CDR3 contains 13 residues. This chain's CDR3 is CASSLGGSGELFF. CDR3 nucleotides: TGTGCCAGCAGCTTAGGTGGTTCCGGGGAGCTGTTTTTT.

This clonotype has more than one count but fewer than ten. The chain combines TRBV14 with TRBJ2-1; either TRBD1 or TRBD2 may supply D (6 bases each). The germline V gene has CDR1 SGHDN and CDR2 FVKESK. This CDR3 contains 15 residues. The ends were cut back, 2 bases at V and 7 bases at J, with 15 bases in the middle. As DNA, the CDR3 is TGTGCCAGCAGCCAAATAGGGGGGCGGATGAATGAGCAGTTCTTC. This sequence encodes CASSQIGGRMNEQFF.

This clonotype was seen a handful of times. DNA for the CDR3: TGTGCCAGCAGCCATAATCCCCTCGAGCAGTACTTC. The encoded protein is CASSHNPLEQYF. J is TRBJ2-7 and V is TRBV5-6, with D unresolved. The V gene lost 4 bases and the J gene lost 6 bases, with 11 bases spanning the gap. Germline CDR1 is SGHDT and CDR2 is YYEEEE. The CDR3 runs 12 residues.

This clonotype was counted ten times or more. The V gene is TRBV5-1, the J gene TRBJ2-7; no firm D call. The CDR3 has 11 residues. V lost 0 bases to trimming and J lost 8 bases, with 6 bases between them. CDR1 is SGHRS, CDR2 YFSETQ, per germline. The CDR3 here is CASSLGDKQYF. The CDR3 coding sequence is TGCGCCAGCAGCTTGGGAGATAAGCAGTACTTC.